This T cell receptor beta chain was sequenced for a study of PD-L1 blockade in urothelial cancer. Study details: The number of prior chemotherapy regimens per patient was 0 to 3. Median T cell yield from blood was roughly 150,000.

Time point defined: pretreatment peripheral blood. CDR3 size: 15 residues. CDR1 and CDR2 from the germline V gene are SQVTM and ANQGSEA. J was trimmed by 7 bases and V by 6 bases; bases with no gene match: 11. Templates that were synthetic TCR analogs were spiked into each PCR. Only in-frame clones appear in the TCRdb table, and some are missing; sequencing was by immunoSEQ multiplex PCR. The profile shows roughly 51,000 clones, less than 85% of them singletons. This chain connects TRBV29-1 to TRBJ2-1, with 11 bases identical to TRBD2. The TCR comes from a man aged 65 to 85 with urothelial cancer. Sample: PBMCs, taken around atezolizumab (anti-PD-L1) treatment. The CDR3 DNA reads as TGCAGCGTCGAGGTAGCGGGAGGGGTGGGGAATGAGCAGTTCTTC. This codes for CSVEVAGGVGNEQFF.